This note documents a single T cell receptor (beta chain) sequence. This CDR3 region has 15 residues. Germline CDR1 is SGHAT and CDR2 is FQNNGV. After removal of 6 bases from V and 4 bases from J, the junction contained 8 bases not matched to a gene. This entry belongs to a study of OX40 agonist ivuxolimab in advanced cancers. About the study: At doses from 0.01 to 10 mg/kg, patients were given intravenous ivuxolimab every 2 weeks.

Method: immunoSEQ multiplex PCR; TCRdb's copy keeps in-frame clones and lacks some. Of more than 90,000 clones listed, roughly 83% were seen once; the top ten hold almost 1.5%. V is TRBV11-2 and J is TRBJ1-3; 8 bases match TRBD1. This TCR came from an adult with an advanced solid tumor such as melanoma, head and neck, liver or kidney cancer. The sequencing here drew on CD4+ or CD8+ T cells sorted from blood, taken in a trial of the OX40 agonist ivuxolimab. The CDR3 sequence: CASRKDRVGGNTIYF. In DNA, the CDR3 is TGTGCCAGCAGAAAGGACAGGGTCGGGGGAAACACCATATATTTT.